This T cell receptor beta chain appears in the sequencing data of a study of Graves' ophthalmopathy and Graves' hyperthyroidism. Study-wide results and limits: The authors also found most expanded thyroid clonotypes above 0.001 frequency in blood. From stable hyperthyroidism, ophthalmopathy was separated by a 13-signature model with 87.88% sensitivity and about 81% specificity.

V was shortened by 9 bases and J by 0 bases, with 12 bases between the two germline ends. The CDR3 consists of 15 residues. The germline gives CDR1 LGHNA, CDR2 YNFKEQ. The authors amplified TCR beta CDR3 regions, and they did so from RNA transcripts for repertoire sequencing. HTBI primers were used in a first-round RT-PCR, which preceded a second-round multiplex PCR. TCRdb reprocessed the multiplex PCR reads via MiXCR and lists one record per CDR3 protein. Of hundreds of thousands of distinct CDR3 sequences in the sample, approximately 15% were seen once. Diagnostic conclusions were grounded in clinical symptoms, serum thyroxine, TRAb, thyroid ultrasound and orbital computed tomography. The PBMC fraction was derived from less than 11 ml of fresh peripheral blood. This clonotype was counted many times. Its specificity is unknown.

The TCR comes from a woman aged 25 to 39 with Graves' ophthalmopathy. The sample was blood. The chain links TRBV4-2 to TRBJ2-6; D perhaps matches TRBD1 (6 bases). The CDR3 sequence: CASRDTFSGANVLTF. The CDR3 nucleotides read TGTGCCAGTAGGGACACCTTCTCTGGGGCCAACGTCCTGACTTTC.